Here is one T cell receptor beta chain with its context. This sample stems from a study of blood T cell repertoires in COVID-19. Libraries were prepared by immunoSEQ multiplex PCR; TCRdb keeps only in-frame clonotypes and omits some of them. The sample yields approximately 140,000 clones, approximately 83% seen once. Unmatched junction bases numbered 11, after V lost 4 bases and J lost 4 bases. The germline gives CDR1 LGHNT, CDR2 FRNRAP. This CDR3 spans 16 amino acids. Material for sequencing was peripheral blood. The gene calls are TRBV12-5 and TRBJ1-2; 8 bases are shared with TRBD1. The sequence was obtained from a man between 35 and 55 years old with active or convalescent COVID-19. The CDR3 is CASGWGGQDYSYGYTF. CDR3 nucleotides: TGTGCTAGTGGTTGGGGGGGACAGGACTACTCCTATGGCTACACCTTC. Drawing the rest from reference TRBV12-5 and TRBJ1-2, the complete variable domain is DARVTQTPRHKVTEMGQEVTMRCQPILGHNTVFWYRQTMMQGLELLAYFRNRAPLDDSGMPKDRFSAEMPDATLATLKIQPSEPRDSAVYFCASGWGGQDYSYGYTFGSGTRLTVV.